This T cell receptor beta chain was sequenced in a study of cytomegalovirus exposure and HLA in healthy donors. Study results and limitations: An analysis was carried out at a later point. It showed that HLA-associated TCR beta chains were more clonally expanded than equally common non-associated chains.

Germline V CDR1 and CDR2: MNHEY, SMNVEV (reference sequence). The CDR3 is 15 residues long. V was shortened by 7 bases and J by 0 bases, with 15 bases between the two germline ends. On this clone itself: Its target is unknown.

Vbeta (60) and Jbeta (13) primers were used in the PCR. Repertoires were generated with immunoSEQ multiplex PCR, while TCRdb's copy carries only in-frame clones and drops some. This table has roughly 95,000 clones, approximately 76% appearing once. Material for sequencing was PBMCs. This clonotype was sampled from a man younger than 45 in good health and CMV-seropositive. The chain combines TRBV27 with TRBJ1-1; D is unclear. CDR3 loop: CASTSGYLLNTEAFF. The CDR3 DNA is TGTGCCAGCACCAGCGGGTATCTCTTGAACACTGAAGCTTTCTTT.